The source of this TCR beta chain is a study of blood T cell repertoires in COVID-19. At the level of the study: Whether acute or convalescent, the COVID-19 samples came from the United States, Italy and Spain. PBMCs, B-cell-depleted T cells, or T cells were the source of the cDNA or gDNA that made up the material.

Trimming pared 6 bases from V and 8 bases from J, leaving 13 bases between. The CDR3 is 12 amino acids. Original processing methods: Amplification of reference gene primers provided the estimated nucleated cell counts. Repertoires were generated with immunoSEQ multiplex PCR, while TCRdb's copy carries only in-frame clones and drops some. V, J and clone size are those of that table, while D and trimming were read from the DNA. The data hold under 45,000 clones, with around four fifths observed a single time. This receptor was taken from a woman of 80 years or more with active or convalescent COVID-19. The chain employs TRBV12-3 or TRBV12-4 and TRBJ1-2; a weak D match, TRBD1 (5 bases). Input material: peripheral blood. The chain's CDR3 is CASSPNGGGYTF. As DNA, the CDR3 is TGTGCCAGCAGCCCGAATGGGGGGGGCTACACCTTC.